This T cell receptor beta chain derives from a study of blood T cell repertoires in COVID-19. Looking at the study overall: Donors in the United States, Italy and Spain gave samples during acute or convalescent COVID-19. T cells, B-cell-depleted T cells, or PBMCs supplied cDNA or gDNA.

Unmatched junction bases numbered 10, after V lost 1 base and J lost 6 bases. Germline-derived CDR1 and CDR2 are SEHNR and FQNEAQ (reference sequence). There are 17 residues in the CDR3. While infection was still active, Seattle patients were enrolled and then followed longitudinally. Original handling: For nucleated cells, counts were estimated from reference gene primer amplification. Repertoires were generated with immunoSEQ multiplex PCR, while TCRdb's copy carries only in-frame clones and drops some. For V, J and clone size, that table is used; D and trimming come from the DNA. The sample lists under 45,000 clones; approximately 87% were seen once.

The V call is TRBV7-9, the J call TRBJ1-5, with 9 bases matching TRBD1. This clonotype was obtained from a man aged 40-49 years with COVID-19, enrolled during active disease. Material for sequencing was peripheral blood. The CDR3 reads CASSLGTGEKDRQPQHF. In DNA form, the CDR3 reads TGTGCCAGCAGCTTAGGGACAGGGGAGAAAGATCGTCAGCCCCAGCATTTT.